The 9 T cell receptor beta chains in this list originate from one sample, sequenced in a study of T-cell memory formation after mild COVID-19. TCRdb re-called the 5' RACE reads with MiXCR, one entry per CDR3 protein. This sample yields 400,000 or so distinct CDR3 sequences, of which around 18% are seen a single time; 7.5% to 9.5% belongs to the top ten. The source material was PBMCs or a T cell subset sorted from them (not recorded which). The receptors shown here come from an adult woman who had mild COVID-19 (a few samples of this study predate the infection). Cell type and time point are not known.

Only a few counts were recorded for this clonotype. This chain uses TRBV4-3 with TRBJ2-1; 9 bases align to TRBD1. The CDR3 extends over 16 amino acids. V was pared by 1 base and J by 4 bases, with 5 bases of the junction left unmatched. From germline, CDR1 is LGHNA and CDR2 YSLEER. The CDR3 is CASSQGGTGTYNEQFF. CDR3 sequence (DNA): TGCGCCAGCAGCCAAGGTGGGACAGGGACTTACAATGAGCAGTTCTTC.

This clonotype was recorded at least ten times. V and J are TRBV5-5 and TRBJ1-4, with 9 bases aligning to TRBD1. The germline CDR1 and CDR2 sequences are SGHKS and YYEKEE (reference sequence). After removal of 6 bases from V and 8 bases from J, the junction contained 8 bases not matched to a gene. The CDR3 spans 14 residues. CDR3 DNA: TGTGCCAGCACCGCCGGGACAGGGAACGAAAAACTGTTTTTT. Protein sequence: CASTAGTGNEKLFF.

This chain uses TRBV18 with TRBJ1-2; D is uncertain. Germline loops: CDR1 KGHSH, CDR2 LQKENI. The V end lost 5 bases, the J end lost 0 bases, and 4 bases lay between the germline ends. CDR3 length: 12 residues. Here the CDR3 reads CASSEANYGYTF. The CDR3 nucleotides are TGTGCCAGCTCAGAAGCTAACTATGGCTACACCTTC.

The V and J genes are TRBV3-1 and TRBJ1-1; D possibly corresponds to TRBD1 (5 bases). Trimming stripped 0 bases from V and 3 bases from J, with 11 bases between. CDR1 LGHDT and CDR2 YNNKEL come from the germline V gene (reference sequence). This CDR3 comprises 15 residues. CDR3 protein: CASSQDSAGYTEAFF. CDR3 sequence (DNA): TGTGCCAGCAGCCAAGATTCGGCAGGGTACACTGAAGCTTTCTTT.

This clonotype was detected a few times. This chain uses TRBV9 with TRBJ2-2; D perhaps matches TRBD2 (6 bases). The germline V and J ends were trimmed by 0 bases and 4 bases, with 10 bases remaining between them. CDR3 length: 15 residues. The germline CDR1 and CDR2 sequences are SGDLS and YYNGEE. CDR3 residues: CASSVALAPTGELFF. In nucleotides, the CDR3 is TGTGCCAGCAGCGTAGCTCTAGCGCCCACCGGGGAGCTGTTTTTT.

The chain employs TRBV7-2 and TRBJ1-2; tentative D call: TRBD1 (5 bases). V was pared by 6 bases and J by 6 bases, with 20 bases between. The CDR3 runs to 15 residues. From germline, CDR1 is SGHTA and CDR2 FQGNSA. The CDR3 spells CASRNTGFLLHGYTF. Written as DNA, the CDR3 is TGTGCCAGCAGGAATACAGGATTCCTACTACATGGCTACACCTTC.

This clonotype was found many times. This chain joins TRBV5-6 and TRBJ2-3; tentatively, D is TRBD2 (5 bases). This CDR3 spans 16 amino acids. Trimming left V 4 bases short and J 3 bases short, with 18 bases between. Germline assignment: CDR1 SGHDT and CDR2 YYEEEE. The CDR3 DNA is TGTGCCAGCAGCGAACGTGGAGGTCCCGAGACAGATACGCAGTATTTT. Its translation is CASSERGGPETDTQYF.

The chain recombines TRBV9 with TRBJ2-1, with 9 bases aligning to TRBD2. The V gene's germline CDR1 is SGDLS and CDR2 YYNGEE. V gave up 4 bases and J gave up 8 bases; unmatched junction bases: 10. The CDR3 loop spans 15 amino acids. CDR3 sequence reads: CASSRSSGSSDEQFF. The CDR3 region has the DNA TGTGCCAGCAGCCGCAGTAGCGGGAGTAGCGATGAGCAGTTCTTC.

The table lists this clonotype with a few counts. The chain carries TRBV11-2 and TRBJ2-5; a weak D match, TRBD1 (6 bases). Germline V gene data show CDR1 as SGHAT and CDR2 as FQNNGV. The CDR3 totals 14 residues. Trimming stripped 5 bases from V and 3 bases from J, with 13 bases between. CDR3 nucleotide sequence: TGTGCCAGCAGCACGTGGACAGAGGAAGAGACCCAGTACTTC. This codes for CASSTWTEEETQYF. Supplemented by reference TRBV11-2 and TRBJ2-5, the full variable domain reads EAGVAQSPRYKIIEKRQSVAFWCNPISGHATLYWYQQILGQGPKLLIQFQNNGVVDDSQLPKDRFSAERLKGVDSTLKIQPAKLEDSAVYLCASSTWTEEETQYFGPGTRLLVL.